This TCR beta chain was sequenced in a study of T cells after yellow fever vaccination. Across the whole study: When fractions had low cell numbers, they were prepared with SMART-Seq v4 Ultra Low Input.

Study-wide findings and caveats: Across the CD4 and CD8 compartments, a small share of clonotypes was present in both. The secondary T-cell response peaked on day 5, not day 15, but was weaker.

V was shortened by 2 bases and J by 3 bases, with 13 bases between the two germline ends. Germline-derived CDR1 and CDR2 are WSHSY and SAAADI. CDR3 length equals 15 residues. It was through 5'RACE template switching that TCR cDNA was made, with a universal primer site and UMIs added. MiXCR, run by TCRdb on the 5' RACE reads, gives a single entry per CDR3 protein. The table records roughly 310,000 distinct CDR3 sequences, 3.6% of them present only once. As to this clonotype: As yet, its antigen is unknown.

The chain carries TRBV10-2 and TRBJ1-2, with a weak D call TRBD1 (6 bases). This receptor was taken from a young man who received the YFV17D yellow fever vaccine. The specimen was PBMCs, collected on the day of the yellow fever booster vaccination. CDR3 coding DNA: TGCGCCAGCAGTGAGGGGACAAGAGCCGACTATGGCTACACCTTC. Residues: CASSEGTRADYGYTF.